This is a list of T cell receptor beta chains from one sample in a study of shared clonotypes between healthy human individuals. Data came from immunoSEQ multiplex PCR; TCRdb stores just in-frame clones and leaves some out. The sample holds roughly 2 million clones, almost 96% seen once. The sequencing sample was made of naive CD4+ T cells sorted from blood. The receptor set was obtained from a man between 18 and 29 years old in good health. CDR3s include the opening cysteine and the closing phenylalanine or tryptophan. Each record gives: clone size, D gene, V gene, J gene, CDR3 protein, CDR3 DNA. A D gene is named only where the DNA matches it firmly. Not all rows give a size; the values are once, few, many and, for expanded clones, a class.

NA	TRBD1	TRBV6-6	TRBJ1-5	CASSYRQGGDPQHF	TGTGCCAGCAGCTACAGACAGGGGGGGGATCCCCAGCATTTT
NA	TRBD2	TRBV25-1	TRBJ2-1	CASSDQSGTSVRAEQFF	TGTGCCAGCAGTGACCAATCGGGGACTAGCGTCCGCGCGGAGCAGTTCTTC
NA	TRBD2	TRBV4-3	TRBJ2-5	CASSQDLGTSGVQETQYF	TGCGCCAGCAGCCAAGATCTTGGGACTAGCGGGGTCCAAGAGACCCAGTACTTC
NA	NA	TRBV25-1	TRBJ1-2	CASRPAGGTYGYTF	TGTGCCAGCAGGCCTGCGGGGGGTACCTATGGCTACACCTTC
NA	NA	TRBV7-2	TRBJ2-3	CASSLSGTGTDTQYF	TGTGCCAGCAGCTTAAGCGGGACAGGCACAGATACGCAGTATTTT
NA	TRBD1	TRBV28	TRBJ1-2	CASSLNRGAGYTF	TGTGCCAGCAGTTTAAACAGGGGAGCCGGCTACACCTTC
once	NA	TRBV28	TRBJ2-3	CASSSKRPTDTQYF	TGTGCCAGCAGTTCGAAGCGGCCCACAGATACGCAGTATTTT
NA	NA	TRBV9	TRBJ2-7	CASSLRDTSSYEQYF	TGTGCCAGCAGCCTCCGGGACACGAGCTCCTACGAGCAGTACTTC
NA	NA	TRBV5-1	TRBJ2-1	CASSSQLANEQFF	TGCGCCAGCAGCTCACAACTAGCCAATGAGCAGTTCTTC
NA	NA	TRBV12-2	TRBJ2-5	CASRLSTGTSTETQYF	TGTGCAAGTCGCTTGTCTACCGGGACTAGCACGGAGACCCAGTACTTC
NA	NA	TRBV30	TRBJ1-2	CAWRSRGSGYTF	TGTGCCTGGAGAAGCAGGGGTAGTGGCTACACCTTC
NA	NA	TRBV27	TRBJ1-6	CASSLEGLGNSPLHF	TGTGCCAGCAGTTTAGAGGGGCTCGGTAATTCACCCCTCCACTTT
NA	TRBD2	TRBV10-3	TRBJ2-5	CAIAGVDGTQYF	TGTGCCATCGCGGGGGTCGACGGGACCCAGTACTTC
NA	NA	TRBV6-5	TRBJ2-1	CASSRGVNYNEQFF	TGTGCCAGCAGCCGGGGAGTAAACTACAATGAGCAGTTCTTC
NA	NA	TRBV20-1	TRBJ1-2	CSASRDTGYTF	TGCAGTGCTAGCCGTGACACTGGCTACACCTTC
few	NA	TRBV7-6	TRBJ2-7	CASSLDEGWTYEQYF	TGTGCCAGCAGCTTAGATGAGGGATGGACCTACGAGCAGTACTTC
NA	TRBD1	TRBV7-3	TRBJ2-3	CASSLRGGRTDTQYF	TGTGCCAGCAGCTTAAGAGGGGGCCGCACAGATACGCAGTATTTT
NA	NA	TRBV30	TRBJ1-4	CAWSTDYNEKLFF	TGTGCCTGGAGTACAGATTATAATGAAAAACTGTTTTTT
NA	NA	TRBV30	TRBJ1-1	CACGAESNTEAFF	TGTGCCTGCGGAGCTGAATCGAACACTGAAGCTTTCTTT
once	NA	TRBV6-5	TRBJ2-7	CASSYSGRSSYEQYF	TGTGCCAGCAGTTACTCCGGCCGATCGTCCTACGAGCAGTACTTC
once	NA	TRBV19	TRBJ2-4	CASSIVKGLAKNIQYF	TGTGCCAGTAGTATAGTAAAAGGACTAGCCAAAAACATTCAGTACTTC
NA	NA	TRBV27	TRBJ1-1	CASSLQRGHTEAFF	TGTGCCAGCAGTCTTCAAAGGGGTCACACTGAAGCTTTCTTT
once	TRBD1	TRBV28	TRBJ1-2	CASSSGTGHFYGYTF	TGTGCCAGCAGTTCAGGGACAGGGCATTTTTATGGCTACACCTTC
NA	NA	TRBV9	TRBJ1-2	CASSVPQGRGYTF	TGTGCCAGCAGCGTCCCACAGGGTAGGGGCTACACCTTC
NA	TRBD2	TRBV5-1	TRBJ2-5	CASSLDLSGSPQETQYF	TGCGCCAGCAGCTTGGATCTTAGCGGGAGTCCTCAAGAGACCCAGTACTTC
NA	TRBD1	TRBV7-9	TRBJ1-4	CASRVWGQGDSSEKLFF	TGTGCCAGCAGGGTTTGGGGACAGGGGGATTCGAGCGAAAAACTGTTTTTT
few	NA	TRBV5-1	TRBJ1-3	CASTDGGSGNTIYF	TGCGCCAGCACCGATGGAGGGTCTGGAAACACCATATATTTT
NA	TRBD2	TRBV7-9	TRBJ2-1	CASSIQAGVTEQFF	TGTGCCAGCAGCATTCAGGCGGGAGTCACGGAGCAGTTCTTC
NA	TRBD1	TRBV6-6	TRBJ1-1	CASRRPTGQGASEAFF	TGTGCCAGCAGACGACCTACCGGACAGGGGGCCTCTGAAGCTTTCTTT
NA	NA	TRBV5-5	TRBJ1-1	CASSLAYGGSGAFF	TGTGCCAGCAGCTTGGCCTATGGAGGGTCGGGGGCTTTCTTT
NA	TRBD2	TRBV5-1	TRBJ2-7	CASSSGGASYEQYF	TGCGCCAGCAGTAGCGGGGGGGCTTCCTACGAGCAGTACTTC
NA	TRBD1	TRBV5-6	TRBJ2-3	CASSLRQGAVDTQYF	TGTGCCAGCAGCCTACGCCAGGGGGCTGTGGATACGCAGTATTTT
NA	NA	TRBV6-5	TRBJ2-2	CASSPKLENTGELFF	TGTGCCAGCAGTCCCAAGCTAGAAAACACCGGGGAGCTGTTTTTT
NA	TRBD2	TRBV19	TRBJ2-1	CASSILAGPGNEQFF	TGTGCCAGTAGTATCTTAGCGGGCCCCGGGAATGAGCAGTTCTTC
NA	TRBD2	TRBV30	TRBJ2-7	CAWSKGTNYEQYF	TGTGCCTGGAGTAAGGGGACTAACTACGAGCAGTACTTC
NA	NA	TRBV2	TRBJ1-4	CASSAQGGSNEKLFF	TGTGCCAGCAGCGCCCAGGGCGGCAGTAATGAAAAACTGTTTTTT
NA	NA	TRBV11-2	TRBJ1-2	CASSPFGSSPHYGYTF	TGTGCCAGCAGCCCCTTCGGGTCAAGTCCACACTATGGCTACACCTTC
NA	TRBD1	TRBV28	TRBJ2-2	CASIIGSRGTGELFF	TGTGCCAGCATTATTGGGTCCAGGGGGACCGGGGAGCTGTTTTTT
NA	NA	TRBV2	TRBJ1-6	CASSESHGNSPLHF	TGTGCCAGCAGCGAAAGCCATGGCAATTCACCCCTCCACTTT
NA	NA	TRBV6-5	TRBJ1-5	CASTGGSSNQPQHF	TGTGCCAGCACTGGAGGCAGTAGCAATCAGCCCCAGCATTTT
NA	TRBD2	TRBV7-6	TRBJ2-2	CASSLGLAGTGELFF	TGTGCCAGCAGCCTGGGACTAGCGGGTACCGGGGAGCTGTTTTTT
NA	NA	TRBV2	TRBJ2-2	CASTRDRNTGELFF	TGTGCCAGCACTCGAGACAGAAACACCGGGGAGCTGTTTTTT
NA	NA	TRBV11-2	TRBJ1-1	CASSLGGMGLTEAFF	TGTGCCAGCAGCTTAGGAGGGATGGGGTTGACTGAAGCTTTCTTT
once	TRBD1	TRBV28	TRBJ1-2	CASRVQGARGYGYTF	TGTGCCAGCAGGGTACAGGGGGCGCGGGGCTATGGCTACACCTTC
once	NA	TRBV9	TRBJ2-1	CASSVGTPVYNEQFF	TGTGCCAGCAGCGTCGGGACACCAGTCTACAATGAGCAGTTCTTC
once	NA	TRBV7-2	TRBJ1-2	CASSPDGSGGYTF	TGTGCCAGCAGCCCGGACGGCTCGGGGGGCTACACCTTC
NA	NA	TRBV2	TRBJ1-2	CASSEIGWAGYTF	TGTGCCAGCAGTGAAATTGGGTGGGCGGGCTACACCTTC
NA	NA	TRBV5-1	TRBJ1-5	CASSLGQANQPQHF	TGCGCCAGCAGCTTGGGGCAGGCCAATCAGCCCCAGCATTTT
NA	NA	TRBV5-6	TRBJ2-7	CASSLAENNYFYEQYF	TGTGCCAGCAGCTTGGCCGAGAATAATTATTTCTACGAGCAGTACTTC
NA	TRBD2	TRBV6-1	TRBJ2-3	CASHILAGSTDTQYF	TGTGCCAGCCATATACTAGCGGGTAGCACAGATACGCAGTATTTT
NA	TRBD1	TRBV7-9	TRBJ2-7	CASSQQGPFTYEQYF	TGTGCCAGCAGCCAACAGGGGCCCTTTACCTACGAGCAGTACTTC